The rows below give T cell receptor beta chains drawn from one sample of a study of vaccination effects on CD4 cells after COVID-19. The protocol was immunoSEQ multiplex PCR, while the TCRdb copy is restricted to in-frame clones and leaves out a portion. The table includes about 45,000 clones, roughly four fifths detected once. These TCRs' antigens remain unknown. Here the sequenced sample was CD4+ T cells from PBMCs cultured with a peptide pool, taken before COVID-19 vaccination. Receptors were obtained from a human donor who had a prior SARS-CoV-2 infection. CDR3s include the opening cysteine and the closing phenylalanine or tryptophan. D genes are given only for firm matches. Not all rows give a size; the values are once, few, many and, for expanded clones, a class.

V	length	J	D	size	DNA	CDR3
TRBV7-9	19	TRBJ2-6	.	.	TGTGCCAGCAGCTCTTTCCCCGGATGGCGACACTCTGGGGCCAACGTCCTGACTTTC	CASSSFPGWRHSGANVLTF
TRBV27	17	TRBJ2-7	.	.	TGTGCCAGCAAACCTAGGATGGTCGGGGGCGTATTGGGCGAGCAGTACTTC	CASKPRMVGGVLGEQYF
TRBV2	14	TRBJ2-5	.	.	TGTGCCAGCAGTGAAGCTAGCGGAGGGGAGACCCAGTACTTC	CASSEASGGETQYF
TRBV5-1	15	TRBJ1-1	.	.	TGCGCCAGCAGCCGGGAGACAGGCAAGAACACTGAAGCTTTCTTT	CASSRETGKNTEAFF
TRBV21-1	20	TRBJ1-6	.	few	TGTGCCAGCAGCAAAGAAGAAACCTACACGGCCAGCTCCTATAATTCACCCCTCCACTTT	CASSKEETYTASSYNSPLHF
TRBV18	14	TRBJ1-6	TRBD1	.	TGTGCCAGCTCCGGAACAGGGGGCACTTCACCCCTCCACTTT	CASSGTGGTSPLHF
TRBV7-9	15	TRBJ2-1	TRBD2	.	TGTGCCAGCAGCCAGGGACTAGCGGGGGTCAGTGAGCAGTTCTTC	CASSQGLAGVSEQFF
TRBV11-2	15	TRBJ2-1	.	.	TGTGCCAGCAGCGCCTCAGGGTTCTCCTACAATGAGCAGTTCTTC	CASSASGFSYNEQFF
TRBV6-1	13	TRBJ1-1	.	.	TGTGCCAGCAGTGAAGCGCAGAGGCCTGAAGCTTTCTTT	CASSEAQRPEAFF
TRBV6-5	12	TRBJ2-3	.	.	TGTGCCAGCAACGACCCCACAGATACGCAGTATTTT	CASNDPTDTQYF
TRBV12-3/TRBV12-4	13	TRBJ1-5	.	.	TGTGCCAGCAGTTTGAGGGTCAATCAGCCCCAGCATTTT	CASSLRVNQPQHF
TRBV10-3	12	TRBJ1-1	.	.	TGTGCCACCGGGTGGATGAACACTGAAGCTTTCTTT	CATGWMNTEAFF
TRBV28	15	TRBJ1-5	.	.	TGTGCCAGCAGTAAGATTCACGGTCACAATCAGCCCCAGCATTTT	CASSKIHGHNQPQHF
TRBV25-1	17	TRBJ2-3	TRBD1	.	TGTGCCAGCAGTGATTACGTGACAGGGGGAAGCACAGATACGCAGTATTTT	CASSDYVTGGSTDTQYF
TRBV5-5	16	TRBJ1-6	TRBD1	.	TGTGCCAGCAGGGGGATTGTGGGGACAGGGGGCTCACCCCTCCACTTT	CASRGIVGTGGSPLHF
TRBV5-5	16	TRBJ2-5	.	.	TGTGCCAGCAGCCTCGCCCGACAGGGAGGCGGGGAGACCCAGTACTTC	CASSLARQGGGETQYF
TRBV6-6	16	TRBJ2-2	TRBD2	.	TGTGCCAGCAGTTACCCGGGAGGATTAGGCACCGGGGAGCTGTTTTTT	CASSYPGGLGTGELFF
TRBV7-6	15	TRBJ2-7	.	.	TGTGCCAGCAGCTTAGCTGTAGGGGGCTCCTACGAGCAGTACTTC	CASSLAVGGSYEQYF